The 10 T cell receptor beta chains given below trace back to one sample, sequenced in a study of identical twins' blood T cells. Using its own MiXCR run on the 5' RACE reads, TCRdb lists one record per CDR3 protein. The sample carries hundreds of thousands of distinct CDR3 sequences, about 28% recorded once. The sequenced material came from PBMCs. The receptors originated from a woman aged 18-49 years in good health.

This clonotype was found once. The rearrangement joins TRBV5-1 to TRBJ2-3; D is uncertain. CDR3 size: 14 residues. Trimming pared 4 bases from V and 4 bases from J, leaving 13 bases between. CDR1 SGHRS and CDR2 YFSETQ come from the germline V gene. The DNA for the CDR3 is TGCGCCAGCAGCGCGAATGGCGCGGCAGATACGCAGTATTTT. Translating gives CASSANGAADTQYF.

This clonotype was counted at least ten times. The chain is built from TRBV20-1 and TRBJ2-1, with TRBD2 matching over 10 bases. J lost 2 bases, V lost 6 bases, and 1 base had no gene match. Germline V gene data show CDR1 as DFQATT and CDR2 as SNEGSKA (reference sequence). This CDR3 is 13 amino acids long. CDR3 DNA sequence: TGCAGTGCCGGGACTAGCGCCTACAATGAGCAGTTCTTC. This codes for CSAGTSAYNEQFF.

V and J are TRBV13 and TRBJ1-1; 9 bases are shared with TRBD1. J was trimmed by 6 bases and V by 5 bases; bases with no gene match: 7. The CDR3 has 14 residues. The germline gives CDR1 PRHDT, CDR2 FYEKMQ (reference sequence). CDR3 loop: CASSPTGGRAEAFF. CDR3 DNA sequence: TGTGCCAGCAGCCCGACAGGGGGTAGGGCTGAAGCTTTCTTT.

This rearrangement joins TRBV15 to TRBJ2-1; D is ambiguous. CDR3 length: 13 amino acids. Germline V gene data show CDR1 as LNHNV and CDR2 as YYDKDF (reference sequence). The ends were cut back, 3 bases at V and 13 bases at J, with 16 bases in the middle. CDR3: CATSSDRSRSQFF. The DNA for the CDR3 is TGTGCCACCAGCAGCGACCGCAGTAGGTCTCAGTTCTTC.

This clonotype was detected only a few times. CDR3 in DNA: TGCGCCAGCAGCCGACGACAGGGATCGTATAATTCACCCCTCCACTTT. The encoded protein is CASSRRQGSYNSPLHF. The V call is TRBV4-1, the J call TRBJ1-6, with 7 bases that match TRBD1. Germline-derived CDR1 and CDR2 are MGHRA and YSYEKL. J lost 4 bases, V lost 4 bases, and 7 bases had no gene match. The CDR3 spans 16 residues.

The rearrangement uses TRBV18 and TRBJ2-1; a weak D match, TRBD1 (6 bases). The CDR3 covers 16 residues. Deletions cut 2 bases from V and 1 base from J, with 12 bases between. Germline CDR1 KGHSH, CDR2 LQKENI. For the CDR3, the DNA is TGTGCCAGCTCACCAGAGGACAGTAATTCCTACAATGAGCAGTTCTTC. Amino acid sequence: CASSPEDSNSYNEQFF.

This clonotype was observed a handful of times. This chain connects TRBV7-3 to TRBJ2-1, with 10 bases aligning to TRBD1. The germline V gene encodes CDR1 SGHTA and CDR2 FQGTGA. This CDR3 contains 17 residues. Trimming at V came to 1 base and at J to 6 bases, leaving 9 bases not matched to a gene. The CDR3 sequence: CASSLNALGQGFNEQFF. The CDR3 DNA reads TGTGCCAGCAGCTTAAACGCACTGGGACAGGGGTTCAATGAGCAGTTCTTC.

In this sample, this clonotype turned up a few times. The chain is built from TRBV5-1 and TRBJ1-6; D unclear. The V end lost 0 bases, the J end lost 6 bases, and 4 bases lay between the germline ends. The V gene's germline CDR1 is SGHRS and CDR2 YFSETQ. The CDR3 is made up of 13 amino acids. In nucleotides, the CDR3 is TGCGCCAGCAGCTTGGTGGCTAATTCACCCCTCCACTTT. It yields the protein CASSLVANSPLHF.

Regarding this clonotype: A read error may produce the germline difference seen at one junction end. The CDR3, as DNA: TGTGCCATCAGTGAGGACAGGGAGGGTGAGCAGCTCTTC. Translation: CAISEDREGEQLF. The chain recombines TRBV10-3 with TRBJ2-1; either TRBD1 or TRBD2 may fit D (7 bases each). In germline, CDR1 is ENHRY, CDR2 SYGVKD. This CDR3 spans 13 amino acids.

In regard to this clonotype: One end of the junction fails to match germline, which may point to a read error. This chain uses TRBV7-6 with TRBJ1-1; D call uncertain. Germline-derived CDR1 and CDR2 are SGHVS and FNYEAQ. The CDR3 loop spans 17 amino acids. DNA for the CDR3: TGTGCCGGCAGCCGTTTCGGTTTTGTAGGGAAGAACACTGAAGCTTTCTTT. Amino acid sequence: CAGSRFGFVGKNTEAFF.